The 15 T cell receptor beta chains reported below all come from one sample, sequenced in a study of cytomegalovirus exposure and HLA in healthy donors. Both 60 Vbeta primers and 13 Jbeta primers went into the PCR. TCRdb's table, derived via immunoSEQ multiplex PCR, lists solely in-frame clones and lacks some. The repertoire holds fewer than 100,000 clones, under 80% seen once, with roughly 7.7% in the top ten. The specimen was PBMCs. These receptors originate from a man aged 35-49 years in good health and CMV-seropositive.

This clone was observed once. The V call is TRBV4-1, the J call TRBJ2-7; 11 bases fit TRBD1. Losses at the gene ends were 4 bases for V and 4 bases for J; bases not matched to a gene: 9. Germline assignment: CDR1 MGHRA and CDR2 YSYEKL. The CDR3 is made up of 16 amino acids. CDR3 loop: CASSPGQGVSDYEQYF. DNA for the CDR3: TGCGCCAGCAGCCCGGGACAGGGGGTTAGTGATTACGAGCAGTACTTC.

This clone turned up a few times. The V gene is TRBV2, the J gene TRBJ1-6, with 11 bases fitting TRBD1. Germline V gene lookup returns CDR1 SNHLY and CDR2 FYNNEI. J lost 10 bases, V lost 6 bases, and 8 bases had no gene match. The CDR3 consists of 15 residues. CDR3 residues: CASSAGQGEGSPLHF. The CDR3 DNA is TGTGCCAGCAGCGCGGGACAGGGGGAAGGGTCACCCCTCCACTTT.

CDR3 loop: CASSRDRGGYEQYF. The CDR3 DNA follows: TGTGCCAGCAGCCGGGACAGGGGAGGGTACGAGCAGTACTTC. The chain carries TRBV6-5 and TRBJ2-7, with TRBD1 matching 10 bases. The CDR3 is 14 amino acids. CDR1 and CDR2 from the germline V gene are MNHEY and SVGAGI. The ends lost 6 bases at V and 4 bases at J; junction bases unmatched: 6.

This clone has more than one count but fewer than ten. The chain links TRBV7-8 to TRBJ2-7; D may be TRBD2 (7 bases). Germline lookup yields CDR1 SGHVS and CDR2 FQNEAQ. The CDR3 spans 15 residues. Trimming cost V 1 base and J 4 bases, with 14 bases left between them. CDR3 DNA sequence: TGTGCCAGCAGCTTAGTTGCGGGGGCAGGATACGAGCAGTACTTC. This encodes CASSLVAGAGYEQYF.

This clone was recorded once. The CDR3 DNA follows: TGTGCCAGCAGCCAAGCCGACCTCGGACAACAGGGCTTCTATGGCTACACCTTC. It translates to CASSQADLGQQGFYGYTF. The rearrangement joins TRBV4-2 to TRBJ1-2; possibly TRBD1 for D (6 bases). The ends were cut back, 1 base at V and 4 bases at J, with 22 bases in the middle. Germline assignment: CDR1 LGHNA and CDR2 YNFKEQ. This CDR3 is built from 18 residues.

The CDR3 sequence is CSVEVPGAYNEQFF. The CDR3 region has the DNA TGCAGCGTTGAAGTACCGGGAGCCTACAATGAGCAGTTCTTC. The chain uses TRBV29-1 and TRBJ2-1, with a weak D call TRBD2 (6 bases). V lost 1 base, J lost 2 bases, and 9 bases lay in between. This CDR3 contains 14 residues. Germline assignment: CDR1 SQVTM and CDR2 ANQGSEA.

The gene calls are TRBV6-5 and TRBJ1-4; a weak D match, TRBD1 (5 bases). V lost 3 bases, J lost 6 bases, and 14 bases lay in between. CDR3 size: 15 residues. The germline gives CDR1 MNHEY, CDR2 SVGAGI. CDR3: CASSYSGVGDEKLFF. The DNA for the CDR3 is TGTGCCAGCAGTTATTCGGGGGTTGGGGATGAAAAACTGTTTTTT.

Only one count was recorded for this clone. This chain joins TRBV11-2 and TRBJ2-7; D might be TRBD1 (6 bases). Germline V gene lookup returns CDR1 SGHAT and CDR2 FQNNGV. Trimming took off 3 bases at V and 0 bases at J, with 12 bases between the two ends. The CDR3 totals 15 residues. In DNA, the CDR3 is TGTGCCAGCAGCTTTGGGGACAATTTCTCCTACGAGCAGTACTTC. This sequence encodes CASSFGDNFSYEQYF.

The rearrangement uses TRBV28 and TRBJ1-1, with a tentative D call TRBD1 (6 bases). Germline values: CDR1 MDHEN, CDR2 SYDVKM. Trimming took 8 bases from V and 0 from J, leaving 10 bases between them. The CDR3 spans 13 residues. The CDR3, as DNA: TGTGCCAGCGGAGACAGGATGAACACTGAAGCTTTCTTT. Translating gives CASGDRMNTEAFF. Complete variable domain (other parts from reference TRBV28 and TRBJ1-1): DVKVTQSSRYLVKRTGEKVFLECVQDMDHENMFWYRQDPGLGLRLIYFSYDVKMKEKGDIPEGYSVSREKKERFSLILESASTNQTSMYLCASGDRMNTEAFFGQGTRLTVV.

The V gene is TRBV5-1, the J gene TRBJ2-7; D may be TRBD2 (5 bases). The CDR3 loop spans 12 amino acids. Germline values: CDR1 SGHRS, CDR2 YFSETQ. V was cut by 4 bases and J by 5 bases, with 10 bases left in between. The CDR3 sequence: CASSIVGDEQYF. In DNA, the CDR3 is TGCGCCAGCAGCATCGTCGGGGACGAGCAGTACTTC.

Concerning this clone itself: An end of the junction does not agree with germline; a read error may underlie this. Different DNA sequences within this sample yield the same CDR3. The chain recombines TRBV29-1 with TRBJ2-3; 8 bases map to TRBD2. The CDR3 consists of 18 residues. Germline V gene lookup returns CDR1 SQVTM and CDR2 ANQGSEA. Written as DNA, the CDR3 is TGCAGCGTCGACCGGACTAGCACCAACTTGGGTAGCACAGATACACAGTATTTT. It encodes CSVDRTSTNLGSTDTQYF.

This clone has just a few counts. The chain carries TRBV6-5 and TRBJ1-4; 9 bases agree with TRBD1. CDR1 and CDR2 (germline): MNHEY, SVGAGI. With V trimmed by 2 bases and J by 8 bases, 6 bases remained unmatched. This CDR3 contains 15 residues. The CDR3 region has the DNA TGTGCCAGCAGTTACGACAGGGGGAAGAAGGAAAAACTGTTTTTT. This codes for CASSYDRGKKEKLFF.

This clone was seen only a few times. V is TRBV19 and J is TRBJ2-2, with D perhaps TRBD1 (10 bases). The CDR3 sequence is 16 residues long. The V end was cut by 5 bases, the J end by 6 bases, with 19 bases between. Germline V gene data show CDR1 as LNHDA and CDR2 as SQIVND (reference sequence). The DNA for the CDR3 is TGTGCCAGTAGTCCCCTAGCGGGACAGGGGCCCGGGGAGCTGTTTTTT. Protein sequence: CASSPLAGQGPGELFF.

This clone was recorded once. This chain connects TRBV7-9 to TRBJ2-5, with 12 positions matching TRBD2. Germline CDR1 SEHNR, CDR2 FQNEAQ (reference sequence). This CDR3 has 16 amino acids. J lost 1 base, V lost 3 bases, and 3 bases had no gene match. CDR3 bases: TGTGCCAGCAGCTTCTCGACTAGCGGGAGCCAAGAGACCCAGTACTTC. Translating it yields CASSFSTSGSQETQYF.

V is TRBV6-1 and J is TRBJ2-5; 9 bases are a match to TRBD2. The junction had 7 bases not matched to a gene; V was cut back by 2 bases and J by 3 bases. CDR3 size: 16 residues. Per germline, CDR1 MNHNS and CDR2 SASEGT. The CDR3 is CASSERPVAGEETQYF. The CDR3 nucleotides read TGTGCCAGCAGTGAACGGCCAGTAGCGGGGGAAGAGACCCAGTACTTC.